This T cell receptor (beta chain) emerged from a study of T cell clonality in common variable immunodeficiency. Overall study findings and caveats: Common variable immunodeficiency TCR beta sequences reportedly had fewer deletions and N-nucleotide insertions.

This clone was detected ten times or more. Its antigen is undetermined. The read finishes 3 residues shy of the CDR3 end, and the germline J gene is used to complete it. The CDR3 runs 16 residues. After removal of 6 bases from V and 4 bases from J, the junction contained 10 bases not matched to a gene. Sequencing used immunoSEQ multiplex PCR; TCRdb keeps in-frame clones, though not all of them. There are around 30,000 clones in the sample, none observed a single time. The chain uses TRBV12-3 or TRBV12-4 and TRBJ2-3, with 10 nucleotides matching TRBD2. Sequenced material: peripheral blood mononuclear cells. This clonotype was obtained from a human donor with common variable immunodeficiency. This CDR3 is CASRPAGTSVADTQYF. The CDR3 DNA, read in part, is TGTGCCAGCAGGCCCGCGGGGACTAGCGTTGCAGATACG.